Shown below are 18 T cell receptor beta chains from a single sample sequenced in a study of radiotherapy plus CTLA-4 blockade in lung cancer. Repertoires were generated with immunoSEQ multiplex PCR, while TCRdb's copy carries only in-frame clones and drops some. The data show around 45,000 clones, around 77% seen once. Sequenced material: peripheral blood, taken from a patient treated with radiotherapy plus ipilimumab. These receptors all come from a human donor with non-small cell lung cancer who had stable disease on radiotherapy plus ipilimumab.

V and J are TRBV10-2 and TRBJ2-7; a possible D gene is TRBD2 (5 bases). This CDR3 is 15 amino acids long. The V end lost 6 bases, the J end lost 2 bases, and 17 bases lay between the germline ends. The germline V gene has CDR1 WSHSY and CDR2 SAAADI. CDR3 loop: CASSPGPGLTYEQYF. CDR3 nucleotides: TGCGCCAGCAGCCCCGGACCGGGGTTAACCTACGAGCAGTACTTC.

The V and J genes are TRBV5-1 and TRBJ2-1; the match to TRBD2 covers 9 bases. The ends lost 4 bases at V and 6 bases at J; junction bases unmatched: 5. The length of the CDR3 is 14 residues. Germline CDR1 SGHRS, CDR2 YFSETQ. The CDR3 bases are TGCGCCAGCAGCCAGAAGACTAGCGGCAATGAGCAGTTCTTC. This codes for CASSQKTSGNEQFF.

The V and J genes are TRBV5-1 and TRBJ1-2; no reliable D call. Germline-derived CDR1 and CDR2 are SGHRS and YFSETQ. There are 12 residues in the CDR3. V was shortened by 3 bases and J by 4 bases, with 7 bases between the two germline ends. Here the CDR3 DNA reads TGCGCCAGCAGCTCAGAGTCCTATGGCTACACCTTC. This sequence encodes CASSSESYGYTF.

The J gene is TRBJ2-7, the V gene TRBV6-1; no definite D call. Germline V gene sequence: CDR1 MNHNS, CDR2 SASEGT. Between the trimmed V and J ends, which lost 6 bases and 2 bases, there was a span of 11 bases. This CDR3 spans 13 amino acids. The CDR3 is CASREENTYEQYV. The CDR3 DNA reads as TGTGCCAGCAGAGAGGAAAATACCTACGAGCAGTACGTC.

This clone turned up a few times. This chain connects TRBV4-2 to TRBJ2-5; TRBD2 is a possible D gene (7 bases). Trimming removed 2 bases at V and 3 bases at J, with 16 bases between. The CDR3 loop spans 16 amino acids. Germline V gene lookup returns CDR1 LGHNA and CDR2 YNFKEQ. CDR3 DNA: TGTGCCAGCAGCCAAAGCCCGGCGGGGGCCGAAGAGACCCAGTACTTC. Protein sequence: CASSQSPAGAEETQYF.

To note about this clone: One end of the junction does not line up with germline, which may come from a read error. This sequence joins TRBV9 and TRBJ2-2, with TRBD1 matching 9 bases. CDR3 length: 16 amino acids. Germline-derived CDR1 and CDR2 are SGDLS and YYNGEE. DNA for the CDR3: TGTGCCAGCAGCGTAGAGGGGACAGGGTACACCGGGGAGCCGTTTTTT. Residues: CASSVEGTGYTGEPFF.

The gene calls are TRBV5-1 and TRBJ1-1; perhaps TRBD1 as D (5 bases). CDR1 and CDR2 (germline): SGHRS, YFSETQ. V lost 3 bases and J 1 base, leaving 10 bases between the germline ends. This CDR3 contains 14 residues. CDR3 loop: CASSSGTENTEAFF. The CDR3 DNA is TGCGCCAGCAGCTCCGGGACGGAGAACACTGAAGCTTTCTTT.

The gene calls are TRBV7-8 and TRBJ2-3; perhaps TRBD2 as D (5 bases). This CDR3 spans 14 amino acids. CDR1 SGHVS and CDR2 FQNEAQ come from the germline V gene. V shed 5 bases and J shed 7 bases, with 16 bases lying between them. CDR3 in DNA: TGTGCCAGCAGCCCACGGGGTCTCGGGAATACGCAGTATTTT. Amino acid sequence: CASSPRGLGNTQYF.

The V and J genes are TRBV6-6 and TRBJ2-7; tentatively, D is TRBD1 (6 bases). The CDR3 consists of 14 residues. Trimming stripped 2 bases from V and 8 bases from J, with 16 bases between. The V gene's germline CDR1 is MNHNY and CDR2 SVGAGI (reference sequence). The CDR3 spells CASSYKDSSAQQYV. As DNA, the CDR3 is TGTGCCAGCAGTTACAAGGACAGCTCAGCTCAGCAGTACGTC.

The CDR3 reads CASSLPQGPTDTQYF. CDR3 coding DNA: TGCGCCAGCAGCTTGCCCCAGGGACCCACAGATACGCAGTATTTT. V and J are TRBV5-1 and TRBJ2-3; D possibly uses TRBD1 or TRBD2 (5 bases each). The CDR3 is 15 amino acids. Germline V gives CDR1 SGHRS, CDR2 YFSETQ. V was trimmed by 1 base and J by 2 bases, leaving 11 bases between them. Based on the CDR3 plus reference TRBV5-1 and TRBJ2-3, the full variable domain is KAGVTQTPRYLIKTRGQQVTLSCSPISGHRSVSWYQQTPGQGLQFLFEYFSETQRNKGNFPGRFSGRQFSNSRSEMNVSTLELGDSALYLCASSLPQGPTDTQYFGPGTRLTVL.

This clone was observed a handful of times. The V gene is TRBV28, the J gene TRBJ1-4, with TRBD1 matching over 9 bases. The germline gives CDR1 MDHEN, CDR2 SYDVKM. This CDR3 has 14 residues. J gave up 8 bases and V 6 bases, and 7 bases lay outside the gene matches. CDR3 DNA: TGTGCCAGCAGGTGGGACAGGGTCGGAGAAAAACTGTTTTTT. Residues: CASRWDRVGEKLFF.

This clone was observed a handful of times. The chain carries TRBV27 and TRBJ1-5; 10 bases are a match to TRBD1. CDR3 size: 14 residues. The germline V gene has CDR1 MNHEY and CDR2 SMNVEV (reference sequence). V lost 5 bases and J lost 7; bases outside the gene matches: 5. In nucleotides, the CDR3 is TGTGCCAGCAGTCCCGGACAGGGGGGACAGCCCCAGCATTTT. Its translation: CASSPGQGGQPQHF.

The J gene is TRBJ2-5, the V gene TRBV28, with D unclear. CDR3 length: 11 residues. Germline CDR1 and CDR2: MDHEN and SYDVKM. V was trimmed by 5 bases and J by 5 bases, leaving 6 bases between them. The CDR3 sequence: CASSPRETQYF. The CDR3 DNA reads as TGTGCCAGCAGTCCCCGGGAGACCCAGTACTTC.

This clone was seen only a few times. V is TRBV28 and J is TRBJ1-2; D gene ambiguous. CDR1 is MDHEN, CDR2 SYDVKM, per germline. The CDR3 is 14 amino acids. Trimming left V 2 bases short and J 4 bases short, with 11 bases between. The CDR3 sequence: CASSLARLSYGYTF. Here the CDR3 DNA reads TGTGCCAGCAGTTTAGCCAGACTTAGCTATGGCTACACCTTC.

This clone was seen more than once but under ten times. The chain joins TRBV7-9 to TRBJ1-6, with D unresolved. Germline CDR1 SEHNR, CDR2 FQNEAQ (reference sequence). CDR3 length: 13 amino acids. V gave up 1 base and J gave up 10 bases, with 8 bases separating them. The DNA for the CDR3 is TGTGCCAGCAGCTTAGAAGAAGGCTCACCCCTCCACTTT. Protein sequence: CASSLEEGSPLHF.

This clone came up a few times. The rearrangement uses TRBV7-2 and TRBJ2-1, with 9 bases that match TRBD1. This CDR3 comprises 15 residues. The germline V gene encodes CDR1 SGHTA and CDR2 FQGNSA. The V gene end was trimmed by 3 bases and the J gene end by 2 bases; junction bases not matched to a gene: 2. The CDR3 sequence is CASSLGTGPYNEQFF. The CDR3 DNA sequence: TGTGCCAGCAGCTTGGGGACAGGGCCCTACAATGAGCAGTTCTTC.

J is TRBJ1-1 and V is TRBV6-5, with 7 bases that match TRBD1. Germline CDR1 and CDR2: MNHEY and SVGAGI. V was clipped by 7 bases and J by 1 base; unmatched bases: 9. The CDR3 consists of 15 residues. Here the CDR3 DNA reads TGTGCCAGCAACCACCGGGACAGAACGAACACTGAAGCTTTCTTT. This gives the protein CASNHRDRTNTEAFF.

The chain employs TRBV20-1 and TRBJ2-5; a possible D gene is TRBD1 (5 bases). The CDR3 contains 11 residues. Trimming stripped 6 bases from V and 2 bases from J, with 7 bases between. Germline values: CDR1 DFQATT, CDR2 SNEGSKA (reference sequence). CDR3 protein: CSAREQETQYF. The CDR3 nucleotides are TGCAGTGCCAGGGAACAAGAGACCCAGTACTTC.